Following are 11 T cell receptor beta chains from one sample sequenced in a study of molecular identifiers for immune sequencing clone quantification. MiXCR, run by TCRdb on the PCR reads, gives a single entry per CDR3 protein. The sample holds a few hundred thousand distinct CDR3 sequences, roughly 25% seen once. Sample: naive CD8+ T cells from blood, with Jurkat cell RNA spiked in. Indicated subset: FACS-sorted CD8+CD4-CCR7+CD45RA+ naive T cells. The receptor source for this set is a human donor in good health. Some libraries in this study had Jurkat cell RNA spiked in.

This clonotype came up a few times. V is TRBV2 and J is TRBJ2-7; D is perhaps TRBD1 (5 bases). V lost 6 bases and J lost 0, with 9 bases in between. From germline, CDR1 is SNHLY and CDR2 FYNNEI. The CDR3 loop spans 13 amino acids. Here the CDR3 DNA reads TGTGCCAGCAGCGACAGCCCCTCCTACGAGCAGTACTTC. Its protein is CASSDSPSYEQYF.

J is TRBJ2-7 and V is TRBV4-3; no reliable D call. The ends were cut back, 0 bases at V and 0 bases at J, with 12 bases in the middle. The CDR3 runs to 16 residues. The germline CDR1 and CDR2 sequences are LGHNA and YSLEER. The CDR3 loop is CASSQDSGLSSYEQYF. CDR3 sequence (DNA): TGCGCCAGCAGCCAAGATTCAGGCCTGAGCTCCTACGAGCAGTACTTC.

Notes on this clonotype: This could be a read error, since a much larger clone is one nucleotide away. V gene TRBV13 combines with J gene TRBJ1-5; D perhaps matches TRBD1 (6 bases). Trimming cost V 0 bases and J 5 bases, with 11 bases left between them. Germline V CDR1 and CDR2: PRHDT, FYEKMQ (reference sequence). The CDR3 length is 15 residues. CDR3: CASSLGRRGDQPQHF. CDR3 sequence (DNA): TGTGCCAGCAGCTTAGGCCGCAGGGGCGATCAGCCCCAGCATTTT.

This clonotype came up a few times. CDR3 region: CASSWTGLNTGELFF. The CDR3 nucleotides are TGTGCCAGCAGTTGGACAGGACTAAACACCGGGGAGCTGTTTTTT. The V gene is TRBV6-2 or TRBV6-3, the J gene TRBJ2-2; weak D call: TRBD1 (7 bases). CDR3 size: 15 residues. V dropped 4 bases and J dropped 2 bases, with 11 bases sitting between them. CDR1 and CDR2 (germline): MNHEY, SVGEGT.

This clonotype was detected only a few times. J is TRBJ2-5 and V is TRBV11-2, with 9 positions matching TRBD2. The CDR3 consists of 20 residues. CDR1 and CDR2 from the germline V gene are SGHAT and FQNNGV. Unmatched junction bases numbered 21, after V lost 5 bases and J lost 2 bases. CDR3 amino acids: CASSRGDRAFERGVQETQYF. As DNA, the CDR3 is TGTGCCAGCAGCCGCGGCGACAGGGCATTCGAGCGGGGGGTACAAGAGACCCAGTACTTC.

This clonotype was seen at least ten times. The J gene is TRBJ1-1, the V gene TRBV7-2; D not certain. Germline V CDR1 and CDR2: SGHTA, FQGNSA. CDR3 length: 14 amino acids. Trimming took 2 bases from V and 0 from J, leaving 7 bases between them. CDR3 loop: CASSLMTLNTEAFF. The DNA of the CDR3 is TGTGCCAGCAGCTTAATGACATTGAACACTGAAGCTTTCTTT.

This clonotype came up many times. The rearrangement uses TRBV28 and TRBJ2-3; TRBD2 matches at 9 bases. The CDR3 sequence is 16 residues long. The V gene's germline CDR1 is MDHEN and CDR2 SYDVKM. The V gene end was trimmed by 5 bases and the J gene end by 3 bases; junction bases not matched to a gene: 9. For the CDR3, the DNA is TGTGCCAGCAGTCCGATAGCGGGAGTCGGTACAGATACGCAGTATTTT. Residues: CASSPIAGVGTDTQYF.

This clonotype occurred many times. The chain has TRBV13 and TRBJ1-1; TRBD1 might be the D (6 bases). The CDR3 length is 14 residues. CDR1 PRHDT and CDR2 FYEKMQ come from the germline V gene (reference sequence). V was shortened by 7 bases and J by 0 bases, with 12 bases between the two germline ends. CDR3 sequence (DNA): TGTGCCAGCATCAACCAGGGGATGAACACTGAAGCTTTCTTT. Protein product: CASINQGMNTEAFF.

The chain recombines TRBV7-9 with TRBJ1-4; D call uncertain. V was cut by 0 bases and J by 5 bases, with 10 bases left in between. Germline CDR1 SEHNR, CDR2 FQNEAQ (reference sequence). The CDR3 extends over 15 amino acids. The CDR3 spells CASSLADQQNEKLFF. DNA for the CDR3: TGTGCCAGCAGCTTAGCTGACCAGCAAAATGAAAAACTGTTTTTT.

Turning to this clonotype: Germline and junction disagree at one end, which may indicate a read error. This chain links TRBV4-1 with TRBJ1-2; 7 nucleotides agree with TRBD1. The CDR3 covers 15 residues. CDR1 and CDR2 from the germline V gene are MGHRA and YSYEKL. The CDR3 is CARRLTQGGGYGSTF. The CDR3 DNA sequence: TGCGCCCGCCGCCTTACTCAGGGGGGCGGCTATGGCTCCACCTTC.

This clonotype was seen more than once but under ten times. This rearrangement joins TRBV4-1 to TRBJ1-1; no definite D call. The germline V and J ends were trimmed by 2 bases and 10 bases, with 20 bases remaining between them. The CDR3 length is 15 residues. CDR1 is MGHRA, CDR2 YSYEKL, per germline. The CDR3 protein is CASSQSSFDRGRAFF. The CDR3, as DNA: TGCGCCAGCAGCCAAAGCTCATTTGATCGTGGACGAGCTTTCTTT.